Reported below is one TCR beta chain. These data belong to a study of blood T cell repertoires in COVID-19. Study-wide context: Samples taken during acute and convalescent COVID-19 were collected in the United States, Italy and Spain.

J gave up 1 base and V 4 bases, and 6 bases lay outside the gene matches. The CDR3 totals 17 residues. Germline-derived CDR1 and CDR2 are MNHEY and SMNVEV (reference sequence). Authors' methods: Amplification of reference gene primers was used by the study to estimate nucleated cell counts. This table comes from immunoSEQ multiplex PCR, and its TCRdb copy is limited to in-frame clones, with some not included. V, J and clone size derive from that table, while D and trimming were established from the DNA sequence. The repertoire consists of about 110,000 clones, with around four fifths occurring once and the leading ten covering around a sixth.

Specimen: peripheral blood. J is TRBJ2-2 and V is TRBV27; 10 bases match TRBD2. The origin of this receptor is a woman between 55 and 75 years old with acute or convalescent COVID-19. CDR3 bases: TGTGCCAGCAGTTCCGTCCGACTAGCGGGGAACACCGGGGAGCTGTTTTTT. Translation: CASSSVRLAGNTGELFF.